This TCR beta chain is from a study of blood T cell repertoires in COVID-19. Study context: Samples taken during acute and convalescent COVID-19 were collected in the United States, Italy and Spain. T cells, B-cell-depleted T cells, or PBMCs provided the cDNA or gDNA that served as material.

Per the authors' pipeline: Nucleated cell counts were estimated from reference gene primer amplification. Only in-frame clones appear in the TCRdb table, and some are missing; sequencing was by immunoSEQ multiplex PCR. V and J calls and clone size follow that table, whereas D and trimming were derived from the DNA. The sample holds 1,500 to 2,500 clones, roughly two thirds seen once. The V gene's germline CDR1 is SGHRS and CDR2 YFSETQ. This CDR3 is built from 18 residues. Trimming at V came to 2 bases and at J to 1 base, leaving 9 bases not matched to a gene. This clone occurred once. Sequencing used peripheral blood. The V gene is TRBV5-1, the J gene TRBJ2-4; 10 bases match TRBD2. The sequence was collected from a man aged 70-80 years with active COVID-19. In DNA form, the CDR3 reads TGCGCCAGCAGCTTTACTAGCGGGGCCACCCGGGCCAAAAACATTCAGTACTTC. Protein: CASSFTSGATRAKNIQYF.